The sequence of this TCR beta chain was determined in a study of identical twins (dated by TCRdb to 2016 to 2017). The study in broad terms: TCR alpha and beta repertoires from monozygotic twins, unrelated adults of various ages and cord blood were deep-sequenced to test whether fetal clonotypes persist. Replicate twin experiments were performed at different times using different library preparation protocols to rule out contamination. Paper-wide results and their limitations: Because the same donors could not be followed over many years, the conclusions relied on cross-sectional statistical analysis. Fewer insertions were carried by abundant cord blood beta clonotypes, a similar but weaker trend appeared in young adult naive repertoires, and no such trend appeared in memory repertoires. Zero-insertion analyses could be partly confounded by invariant T cells such as MAIT and iNKT, though diverse VJ usage argued against such confounding for most clonotypes. In beta out-of-frame sequences, excess twin sharing was weaker, because having fewer shared sequences lowered the signal-to-noise ratio. Out-of-frame TCR alpha sequences shared between twins showed an excess of low generation-probability sequences compared with coincidental sharing between unrelated individuals. In monozygotic twins, recombination models systematically underestimated out-of-frame TCR alpha sharing, but the models matched the sharing seen between unrelated individuals.

The germline V gene provides CDR1 SGHDT and CDR2 YYEEEE. Germline trimming: 4 bases from V, 4 bases from J; junction bases outside gene matches: 6. Measured from the cysteine to the phenylalanine, the CDR3 is 14 residues long. The entry retains the CDR3 DNA only, 42 bases that are in frame from base 1. In regard to this clonotype: The antigen it recognizes is unknown. No much larger clonotype is one base removed from it; base qualities were not supplied.

Libraries were prepared through 5' RACE. TCRdb names Illumina HiSeq 2000 as the instrument used. Template switching added a universal primer binding site, and the final cDNA carried a unique molecular identifier that allowed TCR cDNA molecules to be counted accurately. Specific primers in the conserved constant-segment region were used to synthesize first-strand cDNA for the TCR alpha and beta chains. To control for contamination, every cDNA library carried two barcodes: a SMART-Mk sample barcode plus Illumina barcodes. Two successive PCR steps introduced TruSeq adapter sequences along with Illumina sample barcodes. The Illumina HiSeq platform was used with custom primers to sequence TCR alpha and beta cDNA libraries. Concerning the study's data processing: Raw reads were processed with MiGEC to extract unique molecular identifiers, and MiXCR was used to determine CDR3 positions. For each individual, recombination models were inferred using an EM algorithm with the repgenHMM and IGoR tools. Shared clonotype analysis was performed with the tcR package in R, normalizing sharing by the product of cloneset sizes. Out-of-frame nonproductive sequences were analyzed to study raw recombination free of thymic and clonal selection effects. TCRdb redid the processing of the public reads, applying fastp at Q25 and MiXCR, and retained in-frame beta chains. For every CDR3 protein sequence, its rows merge into one entry that carries the most common genes and DNA. The V and J calls and clone size come from TCRdb's table, not from the authors' own analysis. Within this sample are some 210,000 distinct CDR3 sequences, with less than 20% of them counted one time only. Jointly, the top ten make up about 38% of the sample.

Only healthy Caucasian donors were included. Three pairs of female monozygotic twins, all aged roughly 18 to 29 years, made up the twin cohort. Positive isolation kits from Invitrogen were used to isolate CD4+ and CD8+ T cell populations. This sample was shared with a second study, whose subject was T cells expressing NK-cell markers. From the second report: TCR beta-chain repertoires were profiled in sorted CD3+CD56+NKG2C+, CD3+CD56+NKG2C- and CD3+CD56-NKG2C+ T-cell subsets from roughly eight donors. Among the eight sequenced donors, only one was HCMV-seronegative, while the other seven were HCMV-seropositive. To restrict sorting to alphabetaTCR-expressing T cells, an anti-gammadeltaTCR antibody was added in several experiments. In a handful of donors, the dominant CD3+CD56+NKG2C+ clonotypes were among the top 10 CD8+ clonotypes and accounted for 1.0-7.0% of CD8+ T cells. Those dominant clonotypes were again the most abundant among CD3+CD56-NKG2C+ cells in a handful of donors, at about 28.3-60.1%. Whether the expanded NKG2C-expressing T cell clones were specific for HCMV antigens was left unclear. All eight donors whose samples were sequenced were randomly selected healthy volunteers, three of them men and five women. To determine HCMV serostatus, a commercial ELISA kit was used to detect HCMV-specific IgG in serum. MIGEC was used to demultiplex reads and group the reads by UMI, and MiTCR was used to assemble and quantify clonotypes. To remove erroneous sequences, TCR cDNA sequences were retained only when supported by two or more reads. The tcR package was used for downstream repertoire analysis, with clonotypes matched between fractions based on CDR3 nucleotide sequence plus V segment. Antigen specificity was annotated against VDJdb with VDJmatch, allowing one amino acid substitution in CDR3.

The sequenced material came from CD8+ T cells sorted from blood. This TCR was recovered from a young woman in good health. The V and J segments used are TRBV5-6 and TRBJ1-2, with 8 bases matching TRBD1. The CDR3 reads as follows: CASSPTGASYGYTF. The DNA reads TGTGCCAGCAGCCCGACAGGGGCGAGCTATGGCTACACCTTC. Joined to the reference TRBV5-6 and TRBJ1-2 proteins, this CDR3 gives the full variable domain: DAGVTQSPTHLIKTRGQQVTLRCSPKSGHDTVSWYQQALGQGPQFIFQYYEEEERQRGNFPDRFSGHQFPNYSSELNVNALLLGDSALYLCASSPTGASYGYTFGSGTRLTVV.